What follows are 23 T cell receptor beta chains derived from one specimen sequenced in a study of T cell repertoires in cytomegalovirus infection. One entry per CDR3 protein results from TCRdb running MiXCR on the reads. The table lists fewer than 200,000 distinct CDR3 sequences, roughly 9.8% of them singletons. The specimen sequenced was PBMCs. The receptors stem from a human donor in good health (CMV status not recorded). Some clones in this sample may be carry-over from other donors' samples.

As regards this clonotype: A junction end diverges from the germline sequence, so it may reflect a read error. V and J are TRBV20-1 and TRBJ2-7; 13 bases fit TRBD2. CDR1 DFQATT and CDR2 SNEGSKA come from the germline V gene (reference sequence). This CDR3 comprises 16 residues. DNA of the CDR3: TGCAGTGCCTTAATCAAACTAGCGGGAGGGCCCTACGAGCAGTCCTTC. It translates to CSALIKLAGGPYEQSF.

This clonotype was recorded at least ten times. J is TRBJ1-6 and V is TRBV7-9, with 7 bases fitting TRBD1. CDR3 length equals 15 residues. V trimming: 6 bases; J trimming: 6 bases; junction bases outside the gene matches: 8. Germline V gives CDR1 SEHNR, CDR2 FQNEAQ (reference sequence). The CDR3 nucleotides are TGTGCCAGCAGAAAAACAGGGGAGGGTAATTCACCCCTCCACTTT. Translating gives CASRKTGEGNSPLHF.

This chain connects TRBV19 to TRBJ2-2, with D hard to call. V was clipped by 6 bases and J by 3 bases, with 8 bases between them. The CDR3 sequence is 13 residues long. Germline lookup yields CDR1 LNHDA and CDR2 SQIVND (reference sequence). CDR3 in DNA: TGTGCCAGTAGGATTCTATACACCGGGGAGCTGTTTTTT. The encoded protein is CASRILYTGELFF.

At least ten counts were recorded for this clonotype. The chain recombines TRBV7-8 with TRBJ2-7, with no clear D. Germline CDR1 and CDR2: SGHVS and FQNEAQ. V lost 3 bases to trimming and J lost 0 bases, with 12 bases between them. The CDR3 is 15 amino acids. CDR3 sequence: CASSFPATSSYEQYF. The CDR3 nucleotides are TGTGCCAGCAGCTTTCCAGCGACAAGCTCCTACGAGCAGTACTTC.

This clonotype was seen at least ten times. The V and J genes are TRBV6-1 and TRBJ2-1; tentatively, D is TRBD2 (5 bases). Trimming took off 1 base at V and 0 bases at J, with 13 bases between the two ends. The CDR3 has 17 amino acids. Germline CDR1 MNHNS, CDR2 SASEGT. In nucleotides, the CDR3 is TGTGCCAGCAGTGAAGGGTGGGCGGGTGTCTCCTACAATGAGCAGTTCTTC. This encodes CASSEGWAGVSYNEQFF.

The sample holds a few counts of this clonotype. The V gene is TRBV7-2, the J gene TRBJ2-7; TRBD1 agrees at 9 bases. The CDR3 runs to 17 residues. V was clipped by 1 base and J by 4 bases; unmatched bases: 11. The V gene's germline CDR1 is SGHTA and CDR2 FQGNSA. As DNA, the CDR3 is TGTGCCAGCAGCTTAGTACCCCCAACAGGGGGCCAATACGAGCAGTACTTC. Amino acids: CASSLVPPTGGQYEQYF.

This clonotype was recorded at least ten times. The CDR3 reads CASRLTKGGYTEAFF. The DNA of the CDR3 is TGTGCCAGCAGACTAACGAAGGGAGGGTACACTGAAGCTTTCTTT. The chain recombines TRBV7-2 with TRBJ1-1, with unresolved D. Trimming removed 6 bases at V and 3 bases at J, with 17 bases between. Germline values: CDR1 SGHTA, CDR2 FQGNSA. This CDR3 is built from 15 residues.

Points on this clonotype: Being one base from a much bigger clone, this may be a read error. The conserved closing phenylalanine or tryptophan is absent in this CDR3, likely reflecting a read error. The chain joins TRBV6-2 or TRBV6-3 to TRBJ2-1; D call uncertain. Per germline, CDR1 MNHEY and CDR2 SVGEGT. This CDR3 has 15 residues. Trimming cost V 0 bases and J 7 bases, with 13 bases left between them. CDR3 DNA: TGTGCCAGCAGTTACTCGCTACTGCCGGGTAATGAGCAGTTCGTC. Residues: CASSYSLLPGNEQFV.

This clonotype was observed many times. The rearrangement joins TRBV7-2 to TRBJ2-6, with D uncertain. The CDR3 consists of 13 residues. V lost 5 bases to trimming and J lost 6 bases, with 8 bases between them. Germline V lookup: CDR1 SGHTA, CDR2 FQGNSA. The CDR3 loop reads CASSAPKANVLTF. In nucleotides, the CDR3 is TGTGCCAGCAGCGCACCAAAGGCCAACGTCCTGACTTTC.

The chain recombines TRBV4-1 with TRBJ2-2, with 8 bases fitting TRBD2. The ends lost 2 bases at V and 10 bases at J; junction bases unmatched: 15. Germline V lookup: CDR1 MGHRA, CDR2 YSYEKL. This CDR3 comprises 17 residues. The CDR3 nucleotides are TGCGCCAGCAGCCAAAACGCCGGGACTAGGTTTGGTTCGGAGCTGTTTTTT. Its protein product is CASSQNAGTRFGSELFF.

In this sample, this clonotype is medium-sized. The rearrangement links TRBV7-2 to TRBJ1-3; D ambiguous. V gave up 1 base and J gave up 4 bases, with 14 bases separating them. Germline V lookup: CDR1 SGHTA, CDR2 FQGNSA. The CDR3 loop spans 16 amino acids. CDR3 region: CASSLVVGRGGNTIYF. In DNA, the CDR3 is TGTGCCAGCAGCTTAGTGGTCGGGCGAGGAGGAAACACCATATATTTT.

This clonotype was counted at least ten times. Relative to the germline gene, one junction end is altered; a read error may explain this. The chain links TRBV7-7 to TRBJ1-5; 10 positions match TRBD1. The germline V gene encodes CDR1 SSHAT and CDR2 FNYEAQ (reference sequence). CDR3 length equals 16 residues. DNA of the CDR3: TGTGCTAGCAGCCCAAATAGACAGGGGGCCTATCAGCCCCAGCATTTT. Translation gives CASSPNRQGAYQPQHF.

The table lists this clonotype with many counts. The rearrangement links TRBV7-9 to TRBJ1-1; tentatively, D is TRBD1 (6 bases). The CDR3 runs to 15 residues. V lost 5 bases, J lost 5 bases, and 18 bases lay in between. Germline V gene data show CDR1 as SEHNR and CDR2 as FQNEAQ (reference sequence). CDR3 loop: CASSPPGGPVTEAFF. CDR3 nucleotides: TGTGCCAGCAGCCCACCCGGGGGGCCGGTTACTGAAGCTTTCTTT.

This clonotype was counted only a few times. The CDR3 DNA reads as TGCAGCGTCAAGACAGGGTCGGGCACAGATACGCAGTATTTT. Amino acid sequence: CSVKTGSGTDTQYF. The genes are TRBV29-1 and TRBJ2-3; the match to TRBD1 covers 7 bases. CDR3 size: 14 residues. V dropped 6 bases and J dropped 1; count of bases not matched to a gene: 7. Germline values: CDR1 SQVTM, CDR2 ANQGSEA.

The chain couples TRBV7-2 to TRBJ1-4; D remains unclear. Germline V gives CDR1 SGHTA, CDR2 FQGNSA. The V end lost 4 bases, the J end lost 8 bases, and 20 bases lay between the germline ends. The CDR3 totals 16 residues. The DNA of the CDR3 is TGTGCCAGCAGCTCCCCCCTCGGACGGAGAGTCGAAAAACTGTTTTTT. Residues: CASSSPLGRRVEKLFF.

This clonotype was found many times. This chain connects TRBV5-8 to TRBJ1-5; 9 bases fit TRBD1. The junction had 4 bases not matched to a gene; V was cut back by 0 bases and J by 6 bases. Germline V gives CDR1 SGHTS, CDR2 YDEGEE. The CDR3 is made up of 15 amino acids. The CDR3 nucleotides are TGTGCCAGCAGCTTGGGAACAGGGGGCAGTCAGCCCCAGCATTTT. Protein: CASSLGTGGSQPQHF.

At least ten counts were recorded for this clonotype. The V gene is TRBV28, the J gene TRBJ1-5; the D is unclear. Per germline, CDR1 MDHEN and CDR2 SYDVKM. The V gene lost 2 bases and the J gene lost 4 bases, with 6 bases spanning the gap. The CDR3 totals 13 residues. The CDR3 region has the DNA TGTGCCAGCAGTTTAGGGGATAATCAGCCCCAGCATTTT. Protein product: CASSLGDNQPQHF.

This clonotype appeared many times. This chain links TRBV7-2 with TRBJ1-1, with D perhaps TRBD1 (5 bases). The CDR3 spans 15 residues. Germline V gene lookup returns CDR1 SGHTA and CDR2 FQGNSA. Trimming took 1 base from V and 0 from J, leaving 9 bases between them. CDR3 coding DNA: TGTGCCAGCAGCTTAGATAGGGGTTTGAACACTGAAGCTTTCTTT. Protein: CASSLDRGLNTEAFF. Using reference TRBV7-2 and TRBJ1-1 for the parts outside the CDR3, the full variable domain is GAGVSQSPSNKVTEKGKDVELRCDPISGHTALYWYRQSLGQGLEFLIYFQGNSAPDKSGLPSDRFSAERTGGSVSTLTIQRTQQEDSAVYLCASSLDRGLNTEAFFGQGTRLTVV.

At least ten counts were recorded for this clonotype. The V gene is TRBV7-2, the J gene TRBJ2-2; TRBD2 is a possible D gene (6 bases). The V end was cut by 5 bases, the J end by 3 bases, with 13 bases between. The CDR3 totals 15 residues. Germline CDR1 SGHTA, CDR2 FQGNSA. The CDR3 DNA follows: TGTGCCAGCAGCCCACTAGGAGGGGACACCGGGGAGCTGTTTTTT. It translates to CASSPLGGDTGELFF.

This clonotype came up a few times. The chain employs TRBV6-2 or TRBV6-3 and TRBJ1-1; D remains ambiguous. Germline-derived CDR1 and CDR2 are MNHEY and SVGEGT. V shed 2 bases and J shed 4 bases, with 5 bases lying between them. This CDR3 is built from 12 residues. This chain's CDR3 is CASSYQRTEAFF. CDR3 nucleotide sequence: TGTGCCAGCAGTTACCAACGCACTGAAGCTTTCTTT.

In this sample, this clonotype turned up a few times. V usage is TRBV7-2 and J usage is TRBJ2-7; D remains ambiguous. The V and J ends lost 0 bases and 2 bases respectively, with 8 bases between them. The germline V gene encodes CDR1 SGHTA and CDR2 FQGNSA. This CDR3 region has 14 residues. CDR3 sequence reads: CASSLARRTYEQYF. The CDR3 nucleotides are TGTGCCAGCAGCTTAGCCCGTAGGACCTACGAGCAGTACTTC.

This clonotype was counted at least ten times. The chain joins TRBV11-2 to TRBJ2-3, with 11 bases matching TRBD2. With 4 bases clipped from V and 6 bases from J, the junction kept 6 bases outside the gene matches. In germline, CDR1 is SGHAT, CDR2 FQNNGV. This CDR3 is built from 15 residues. The CDR3 region has the DNA TGTGCCAGCAGCTCACTAGCGGGGGTCGCGGATACGCAGTATTTT. Translated: CASSSLAGVADTQYF.

This clonotype was counted ten times or more. This chain connects TRBV11-2 to TRBJ2-7, with D possibly being TRBD1 or TRBD2 (5 bases each). V was trimmed by 5 bases and J by 3 bases, leaving 14 bases between them. Per germline, CDR1 SGHAT and CDR2 FQNNGV. This CDR3 region has 14 residues. CDR3 loop: CASSVFMGDYEQYF. Written as DNA, the CDR3 is TGTGCCAGCAGCGTATTCATGGGGGACTACGAGCAGTACTTC.